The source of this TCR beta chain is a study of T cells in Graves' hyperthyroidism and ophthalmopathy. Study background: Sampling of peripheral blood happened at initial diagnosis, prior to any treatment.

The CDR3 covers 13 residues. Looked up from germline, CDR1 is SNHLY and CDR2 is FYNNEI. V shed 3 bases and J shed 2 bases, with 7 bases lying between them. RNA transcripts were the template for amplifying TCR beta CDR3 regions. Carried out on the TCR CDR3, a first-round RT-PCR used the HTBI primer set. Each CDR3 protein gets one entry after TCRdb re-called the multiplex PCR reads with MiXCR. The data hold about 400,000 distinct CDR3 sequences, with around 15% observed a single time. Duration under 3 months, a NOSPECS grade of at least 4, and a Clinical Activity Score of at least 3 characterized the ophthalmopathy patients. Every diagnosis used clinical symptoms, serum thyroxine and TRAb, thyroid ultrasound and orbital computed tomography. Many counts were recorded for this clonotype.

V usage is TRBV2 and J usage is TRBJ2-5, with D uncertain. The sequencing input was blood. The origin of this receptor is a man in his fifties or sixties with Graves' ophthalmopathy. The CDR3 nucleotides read TGTGCCAGCAGTGAGTTGGAGCAAGAGACCCAGTACTTC. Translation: CASSELEQETQYF.